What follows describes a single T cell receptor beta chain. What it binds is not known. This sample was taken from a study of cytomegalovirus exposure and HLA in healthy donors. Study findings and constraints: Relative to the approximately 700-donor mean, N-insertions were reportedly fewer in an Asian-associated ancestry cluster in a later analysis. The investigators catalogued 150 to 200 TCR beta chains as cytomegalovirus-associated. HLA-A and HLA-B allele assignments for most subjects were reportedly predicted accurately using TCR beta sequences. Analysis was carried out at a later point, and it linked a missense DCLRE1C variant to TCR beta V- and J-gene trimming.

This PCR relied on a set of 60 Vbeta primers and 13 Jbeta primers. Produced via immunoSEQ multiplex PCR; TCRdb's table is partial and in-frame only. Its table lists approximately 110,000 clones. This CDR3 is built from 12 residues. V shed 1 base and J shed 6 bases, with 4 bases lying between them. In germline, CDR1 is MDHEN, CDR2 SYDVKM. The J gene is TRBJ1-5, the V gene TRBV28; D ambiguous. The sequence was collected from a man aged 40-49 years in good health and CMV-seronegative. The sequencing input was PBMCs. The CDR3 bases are TGTGCCAGCAGTTTATATAGTCAGCCCCAGCATTTT. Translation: CASSLYSQPQHF. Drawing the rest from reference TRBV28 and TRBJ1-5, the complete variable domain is DVKVTQSSRYLVKRTGEKVFLECVQDMDHENMFWYRQDPGLGLRLIYFSYDVKMKEKGDIPEGYSVSREKKERFSLILESASTNQTSMYLCASSLYSQPQHFGDGTRLSIL.